This TCR beta chain emerged from a study of CD8+ T cells in alopecia areata. Whole-study findings and limits: It was less clear whether patients shared TCRs than it was in mice, possibly because of HLA. Lesional tissue from the scalp (especially in alopecia totalis/universalis) showed higher clonality than normal scalp. Scalp repertoires also include resident alphabeta T cells from normal skin.

Isolated RNA was reverse transcribed into cDNA used as the sequencing template. This table comes from immunoSEQ multiplex PCR, and its TCRdb copy is limited to in-frame clones, with some not included. The table has 150,000 to 200,000 clones, around 55% seen once. In the case of this clone: Antigen specificity is unknown.

Germline CDR1 is SGHRS and CDR2 is YFSETQ. After removal of 3 bases from V and 8 bases from J, the junction contained 6 bases not matched to a gene. CDR3 length equals 13 residues. Sorting of PBMCs yielded the CD4+ and CD8+ T cells. The sequencing sample was made of CD4+ T cells sorted from blood. The V call is TRBV5-1, the J call TRBJ1-2; 8 nucleotides align to TRBD1. This receptor was obtained from a human donor in good health. The CDR3 loop is CASSSGQGGGYTF. The CDR3, as DNA: TGCGCCAGCAGCTCAGGACAGGGAGGAGGCTACACCTTC.